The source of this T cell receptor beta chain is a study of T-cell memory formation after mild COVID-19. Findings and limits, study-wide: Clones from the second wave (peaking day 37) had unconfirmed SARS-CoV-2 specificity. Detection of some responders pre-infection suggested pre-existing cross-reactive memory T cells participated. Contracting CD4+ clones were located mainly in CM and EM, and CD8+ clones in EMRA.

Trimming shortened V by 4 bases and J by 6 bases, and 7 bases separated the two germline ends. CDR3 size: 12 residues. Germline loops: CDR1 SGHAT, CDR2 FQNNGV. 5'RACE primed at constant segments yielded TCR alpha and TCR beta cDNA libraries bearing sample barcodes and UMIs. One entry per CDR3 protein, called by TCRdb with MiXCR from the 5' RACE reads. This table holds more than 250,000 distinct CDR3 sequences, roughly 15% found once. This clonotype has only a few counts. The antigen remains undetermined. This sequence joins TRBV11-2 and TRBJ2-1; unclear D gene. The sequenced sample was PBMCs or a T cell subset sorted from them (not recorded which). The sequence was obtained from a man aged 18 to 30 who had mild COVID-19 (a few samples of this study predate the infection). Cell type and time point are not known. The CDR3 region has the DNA TGTGCCAGCAGCTCCCTCTTCAATGAGCAGTTCTTC. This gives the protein CASSSLFNEQFF.